This T cell receptor beta chain was profiled in a study of control samples from healthy donors and cancer patients. Assay used: immunoSEQ multiplex PCR; TCRdb lists only in-frame clones, some missing. The sample has fewer than 120,000 clones; more than 75% are singletons. Material for sequencing was PBMCs. The TCR sequence derives from a woman aged 60-75 years with lung cancer.

The CDR3, as DNA: TGTGCCAGCAGCCAAGCCGGACCGGTAGCGTGGAATGAGCAGTTCTTC. It is translated as CASSQAGPVAWNEQFF. This chain joins TRBV3-1 (or the pseudogene TRBV3-2) and TRBJ2-1; perhaps TRBD2 as D (5 bases). Trimming shortened V by 1 base and J by 7 bases, and 17 bases separated the two germline ends. The CDR3 is made up of 16 amino acids. CDR1 LGHDT and CDR2 YNNKEL come from the germline V gene (reference sequence).